These T cell receptor beta chains were read from a single sample in a study of CD8 T cells in Susac syndrome. TCRdb analysed the immunoSEQ multiplex PCR reads with MiXCR anew, one entry per CDR3 protein. The profile covers about 83,000 distinct CDR3 sequences, with approximately 96% appearing a single time and around 0.43% taken by the ten largest. Sequencing was performed on CD8+ T cells from PBMCs. These receptors were obtained from a human donor with Susac syndrome. CDR3s include the opening cysteine and the closing phenylalanine or tryptophan. D genes are given only for firm matches. The size entry is marked missing in some rows and otherwise reads once, few, many or a size class.

d_call	j_call	clone_size	v_call	cdr3_nt	cdr3_aa
.	TRBJ2-3	once	TRBV6-5	TGTGCCAGCAGTGCCCAGCCGGAGGGTACAGATACGCAGTATTTT	CASSAQPEGTDTQYF
.	TRBJ2-7	.	TRBV12-3/TRBV12-4	TGTGCCAGTTCCTCACCGGTAGGGGCCTCCTACGAGCAGTACTTC	CASSSPVGASYEQYF
.	TRBJ2-2	once	TRBV27	TGTGCCAGCTCCGGTAGGGGGAACACCGGGGAGCTGTTTTTT	CASSGRGNTGELFF
.	TRBJ2-6	.	TRBV6-1	TGTGCCAGCAGTCCGCGTCCCGGGGACTCCTATCCCAGGGGGGCCAACGTCCTGACTTTC	CASSPRPGDSYPRGANVLTF
.	TRBJ1-2	.	TRBV9	TGTGCCAGCAGCGTGTGGAATGGTGGCTACACCTTC	CASSVWNGGYTF
.	TRBJ1-2	.	TRBV18	TGTGCCAGCTCGCAGGTTTCGGGGGACTATGGCTACACCTTC	CASSQVSGDYGYTF
.	TRBJ2-3	.	TRBV9	TGTGCCAGCAGCGGAGTGAAGCAGTATTTT	CASSGVKQYF
.	TRBJ2-5	few	TRBV6-1	TGTGCCAGCAGAGATCTATTAGGGGGAGGGGAGACCCAGTACTTC	CASRDLLGGGETQYF
.	TRBJ2-7	.	TRBV13	TGTGCCAGCAGCCCGGGACCGAGAAACGAGCAGTACTTC	CASSPGPRNEQYF
.	TRBJ2-7	.	TRBV20-1	TGCAGTGCCGCCCCCTACGAGCAGTACTTC	CSAAPYEQYF
.	TRBJ1-6	.	TRBV11-2	TGTGCCAGCAGCCACAATTCACCCCTCCACTTT	CASSHNSPLHF
.	TRBJ2-7	.	TRBV29-1	TGCAGCGTTCTACCACTCGGCAGGGAAAACTACGAGCAGTACTTC	CSVLPLGRENYEQYF
.	TRBJ1-5	.	TRBV20-1	TGCAGTGCCACGAATCGTGGGTCGGGCAATCAGCCCCAGCATTTT	CSATNRGSGNQPQHF
.	TRBJ2-5	.	TRBV4-3	TGCGCCAGCAGCCAAGATGGCAGGGCCGAGACCCAGTACTTC	CASSQDGRAETQYF
.	TRBJ2-5	.	TRBV6-4	TGTGCCAGCAGTGTTGGTCCCGAGCAAGAGACCCAGTACTTC	CASSVGPEQETQYF
TRBD2	TRBJ2-4	.	TRBV28	TGTGCCAGCAGTCTGACGGGACTAGCGGGAGGGCCGTCCAACTTC	CASSLTGLAGGPSNF
.	TRBJ1-2	once	TRBV28	TGTGCCAGCAACGGACTTAGCTATGGCTACACCTTC	CASNGLSYGYTF
.	TRBJ2-5	.	TRBV5-4	TGTGCCAGCAGCTTGTATCTGACAAAGGCCCAAGAGACCCAGTACTTC	CASSLYLTKAQETQYF
.	TRBJ1-2	.	TRBV29-1	TGCAGCGTTGAGGAGGATCCCCGGGGCTACACCTTC	CSVEEDPRGYTF
.	TRBJ2-1	.	TRBV11-3	TGTGCCAGCAGCTTAGATCCAGGCAGCTACAATGAGCAGTTCTTC	CASSLDPGSYNEQFF
.	TRBJ1-5	.	TRBV19	TGTGCCAGTAGTGTGGGTTGGAATCAGCCCCAGCATTTT	CASSVGWNQPQHF
.	TRBJ2-6	.	TRBV28	TGTGCCAGCCAAACTCGGGTTACTGTCGTCGCTGGGGCCAACGTCCTGACTTTC	CASQTRVTVVAGANVLTF
.	TRBJ1-2	.	TRBV9	TGTGCCAGCAGCGTCGACTTCCATGGCTACACCTTC	CASSVDFHGYTF
.	TRBJ2-1	.	TRBV7-9	TGTGCCAGCAGCTTCAACTGGAACAATGAGCAGTTCTTC	CASSFNWNNEQFF
.	TRBJ2-2	.	TRBV5-1	TGCGCCAGCAAACAGGGATCCGGGGAGCTGTTTTTT	CASKQGSGELFF
.	TRBJ2-6	.	TRBV29-1	TGCAGCGTTGAGGTGCCTCCTGGGGCCAACGTCCTGACTTTC	CSVEVPPGANVLTF
.	TRBJ1-3	once	TRBV29-1	TGCAGCCTCGTTCGGACGGGGGCGGTCCATTTT	CSLVRTGAVHF
TRBD2	TRBJ2-2	.	TRBV11-1	TGTGCCAGCAGCTTAGAGTCCCTAGCGGGACCCATCAAATACACCGGGGAGCTGTTTTTT	CASSLESLAGPIKYTGELFF
.	TRBJ2-1	.	TRBV9	TGTGCCAGCAGCGACCGGACCAACAATGAGCAGTTCTTC	CASSDRTNNEQFF
.	TRBJ2-3	.	TRBV20-1	TGCAGTGCTTCAATTGGAGGCACAGATACGCAGTATTTT	CSASIGGTDTQYF
.	TRBJ2-7	.	TRBV28	TGTGCCAGCAGTTGGGCTAGGGGCCCCTACGAGCAGTACTTC	CASSWARGPYEQYF
TRBD2	TRBJ2-3	.	TRBV13	TGTGCCAGCAGCTTACGCGGGAGCGGAGATACGCAGTATTTT	CASSLRGSGDTQYF
.	TRBJ1-2	.	TRBV29-1	TGCAGCGTCGCTCAGGGTGATGGCTACACCTTC	CSVAQGDGYTF
.	TRBJ1-2	.	TRBV10-3	TGTGCCATCAGTGAAGGTGCCGCTAACTATGGCTACACCTTC	CAISEGAANYGYTF
.	TRBJ2-7	.	TRBV9	TGTGCCAGCAGCCCTGCGGGACCGACAAGCTCCTACGAGCAGTACTTC	CASSPAGPTSSYEQYF
TRBD2	TRBJ2-5	.	TRBV20-1	TGCAGTGCTAGAGAGGCTAGCGGGGGGGCCAGAGAGACCCAGTACTTC	CSAREASGGARETQYF
.	TRBJ2-3	.	TRBV7-6	TGTGCCAGCAGCCTCGAACGCCCGGGACCCCGGGGACCAGATACGCAGTATTTT	CASSLERPGPRGPDTQYF